The next 30 T cell receptor beta chains were all read from a single sample in a study of T-cell reconstitution after alpha-beta-depleted transplantation in children. A library of TCRbeta sequences, prepared with unique molecular identifiers, was generated. Using its own MiXCR run on the PCR reads, TCRdb lists one record per CDR3 protein. There are about 980,000 distinct CDR3 sequences in the sample; about 26% occur only once, and over 25% lies in the top ten. The input for sequencing was PBMCs, mostly from graft donor cells, taken 360 days after TCRalphabeta/CD19-depleted stem cell transplant. These receptors all come from a boy less than two years old who had a stem cell transplant for SCID, so the T cells may come from the graft donor.

The V and J genes are TRBV4-3 and TRBJ2-3, with D possibly being TRBD1 (6 bases). V lost 0 bases and J lost 0, with 10 bases in between. The CDR3 has 16 residues. Per the germline V gene, CDR1 is LGHNA and CDR2 is YSLEER. The CDR3 bases are TGCGCCAGCAGCCAAGAGGGGACACTAAGCACAGATACGCAGTATTTT. This translates into CASSQEGTLSTDTQYF.

This clonotype was detected a few times. The chain employs TRBV7-2 and TRBJ1-1; TRBD1 agrees at 10 bases. V dropped 5 bases and J dropped 5; count of bases not matched to a gene: 5. The CDR3 extends over 14 amino acids. Germline CDR1 reads SGHTA; CDR2 reads FQGNSA. CDR3 amino acids: CASSADRGRTEAFF. CDR3 coding DNA: TGTGCCAGCAGCGCAGACAGGGGGCGAACTGAAGCTTTCTTT.

This clonotype was seen a few times. As DNA, the CDR3 is TGTGCCAGCAGCCAAGATCAAGCTAGCACAGATACGCAGTATTTT. As protein: CASSQDQASTDTQYF. V and J are TRBV3-1 and TRBJ2-3, with D uncertain. Germline V gene sequence: CDR1 LGHDT, CDR2 YNNKEL (reference sequence). V was cut by 0 bases and J by 0 bases, with 7 bases left in between. The CDR3 loop spans 15 amino acids.

In this sample, this clonotype turned up a few times. The chain is built from TRBV7-6 and TRBJ2-3; maybe TRBD2 (6 bases). Germline V gene sequence: CDR1 SGHVS, CDR2 FNYEAQ. The germline V and J ends were trimmed by 5 bases and 0 bases, with 12 bases remaining between them. The length of the CDR3 is 15 residues. CDR3 sequence (DNA): TGTGCCAGCAGCGGGGAGGCACTGAGCACAGATACGCAGTATTTT. Translating gives CASSGEALSTDTQYF.

A few counts support this clonotype. The rearrangement joins TRBV7-2 to TRBJ2-7, with 8 bases lining up with TRBD2. The length of the CDR3 is 15 residues. The V gene end was trimmed by 5 bases and the J gene end by 2 bases; junction bases not matched to a gene: 8. Germline loops: CDR1 SGHTA, CDR2 FQGNSA. CDR3 DNA: TGTGCCAGCAGCCGGACCTACGGGGGGGCCTACGAGCAGTACTTC. Translating it yields CASSRTYGGAYEQYF. Complete variable domain (other parts from reference TRBV7-2 and TRBJ2-7): GAGVSQSPSNKVTEKGKDVELRCDPISGHTALYWYRQSLGQGLEFLIYFQGNSAPDKSGLPSDRFSAERTGGSVSTLTIQRTQQEDSAVYLCASSRTYGGAYEQYFGPGTRLTVT.

A few counts support this clonotype. The chain uses TRBV12-3 or TRBV12-4 and TRBJ2-5; 8 bases agree with TRBD2. The CDR3 is made up of 14 amino acids. The junction had 3 bases not matched to a gene; V was cut back by 1 base and J by 5 bases. This CDR3 reads CASSLGTSWETQYF. CDR3 DNA: TGTGCCAGCAGTTTAGGGACTAGCTGGGAGACCCAGTACTTC.

This clonotype appeared a few times. The rearrangement uses TRBV3-1 and TRBJ2-7; D not resolved. This CDR3 has 12 amino acids. CDR1 and CDR2 from the germline V gene are LGHDT and YNNKEL (reference sequence). Trimming removed 1 base from V and 7 bases from J, with 8 bases in between. CDR3 residues: CASSQVKGEQYF. The DNA for the CDR3 is TGTGCCAGCAGCCAAGTTAAAGGGGAGCAGTACTTC.

This sequence joins TRBV5-1 and TRBJ2-3; a weak D match, TRBD2 (6 bases). The CDR3 has 18 amino acids. The germline CDR1 and CDR2 sequences are SGHRS and YFSETQ. V was pared by 1 base and J by 2 bases, with 20 bases between. The CDR3 loop reads CASSLLNPGAEFTDTQYF. The DNA of the CDR3 is TGCGCCAGCAGCTTGCTCAACCCGGGAGCAGAATTCACAGATACGCAGTATTTT.

For the CDR3, the DNA is TGCGCCAGCAGCCAAGATTGGGTTCCGGCACCCCACTGGGATGAGCAGTTCTTC. Its protein is CASSQDWVPAPHWDEQFF. The chain is built from TRBV4-1 and TRBJ2-1; D gene unclear. The CDR3 spans 18 residues. Germline V gives CDR1 MGHRA, CDR2 YSYEKL. V was trimmed by 0 bases and J by 8 bases, leaving 23 bases between them.

This clonotype has just a few counts. This chain joins TRBV5-6 and TRBJ2-5; D might be TRBD2 (5 bases). The CDR3 consists of 15 residues. V lost 0 bases to trimming and J lost 4 bases, with 13 bases between them. Germline values: CDR1 SGHDT, CDR2 YYEEEE. This CDR3 is CASSLGRGVIETQYF. The CDR3 DNA reads TGTGCCAGCAGCTTGGGTCGGGGTGTGATAGAGACCCAGTACTTC.

This clonotype was found a few times. The chain combines TRBV3-1 with TRBJ1-2; TRBD1 matches 8 bases. CDR1 and CDR2 (germline): LGHDT, YNNKEL (reference sequence). J lost 8 bases, V lost 3 bases, and 5 bases had no gene match. This CDR3 is built from 13 residues. The CDR3 spells CASSQDRAGGYTF. CDR3 coding DNA: TGTGCCAGCAGCCAGGACAGGGCGGGGGGCTACACCTTC.

This chain connects TRBV5-5 to TRBJ1-6; no definite D call. The CDR3 has 15 residues. V was cut by 0 bases and J by 10 bases, with 14 bases left in between. The V gene's germline CDR1 is SGHKS and CDR2 YYEKEE (reference sequence). Here the CDR3 DNA reads TGTGCCAGCAGCTTGGCGCGTACGGCTTGGTCACCCCTCCACTTT. It specifies CASSLARTAWSPLHF.

This chain uses TRBV5-1 with TRBJ2-1; TRBD1 might be the D (5 bases). The CDR3 runs 16 residues. The V gene lost 3 bases and the J gene lost 2 bases, with 15 bases spanning the gap. Germline loops: CDR1 SGHRS, CDR2 YFSETQ. The CDR3 DNA reads TGCGCCAGCAGCTCGGCGGCCTCCAGGGCCTACAATGAGCAGTTCTTC. The encoded protein is CASSSAASRAYNEQFF.

The chain recombines TRBV25-1 with TRBJ2-4, with 8 bases fitting TRBD1. V shed 4 bases, J shed 4 bases, and the junction held 6 bases outside the gene matches. Germline-derived CDR1 and CDR2 are MGHDK and SYGVNS. The CDR3 loop spans 15 amino acids. The CDR3 DNA is TGTGCCAGCAGTGCCCCCGGACAGGGAAAAAACATTCAGTACTTC. Protein: CASSAPGQGKNIQYF. Full variable domain (outside the CDR3, taken from reference TRBV25-1 and TRBJ2-4): EADIYQTPRYLVIGTGKKITLECSQTMGHDKMYWYQQDPGMELHLIHYSYGVNSTEKGDLSSESTVSRIRTEHFPLTLESARPSHTSQYLCASSAPGQGKNIQYFGAGTRLSVL.

The rearrangement joins TRBV5-5 to TRBJ2-5; tentatively, D is TRBD1 (6 bases). CDR1 is SGHKS, CDR2 YYEKEE, per germline (reference sequence). Deletions cut 8 bases from V and 7 bases from J, with 24 bases between. This CDR3 contains 15 residues. The CDR3 DNA is TGTGCCAGTCACGGGGCCGATACAGGGAGCGGGACCCAGTACTTC. As protein: CASHGADTGSGTQYF.

At least ten counts were recorded for this clonotype. This chain joins TRBV7-9 and TRBJ2-1; TRBD1 agrees at 9 bases. Germline CDR1 reads SEHNR; CDR2 reads FQNEAQ (reference sequence). The CDR3 covers 15 residues. Trimming removed 5 bases from V and 4 bases from J; junction bases left unmatched: 6. CDR3 in amino acids: CASSTPGQGYNEQFF. The CDR3 coding sequence is TGTGCCAGCAGCACACCGGGACAGGGATACAATGAGCAGTTCTTC. Looking up the rest from reference TRBV7-9 and TRBJ2-1 gives the full variable domain: DTGVSQNPRHKITKRGQNVTFRCDPISEHNRLYWYRQTLGQGPEFLTYFQNEAQLEKSRLLSDRFSAERPKGSFSTLEIQRTEQGDSAMYLCASSTPGQGYNEQFFGPGTRLTVL.

The V and J genes are TRBV29-1 and TRBJ1-6; no firm D call. CDR3 length equals 15 residues. Germline CDR1 reads SQVTM; CDR2 reads ANQGSEA. With 4 bases removed from V and 5 bases from J, the gap between germline ends came to 15 bases. The CDR3 sequence: CSVAERGLDNSPLHF. The CDR3 region has the DNA TGCAGCGTTGCGGAAAGAGGTTTGGATAATTCACCCCTCCACTTT. Full variable domain (outside the CDR3, taken from reference TRBV29-1 and TRBJ1-6): SAVISQKPSRDICQRGTSLTIQCQVDSQVTMMFWYRQQPGQSLTLIATANQGSEATYESGFVIDKFPISRPNLTFSTLTVSNMSPEDSSIYLCSVAERGLDNSPLHFGNGTRLTVT.

The chain combines TRBV20-1 with TRBJ2-3, with TRBD1 matching 7 bases. Looked up from germline, CDR1 is DFQATT and CDR2 is SNEGSKA (reference sequence). The V gene end was trimmed by 6 bases and the J gene end by 10 bases; junction bases not matched to a gene: 16. This CDR3 has 14 residues. CDR3 amino acids: CSANRDSLRMSQYF. The DNA of the CDR3 is TGCAGTGCAAACCGGGACAGCCTACGGATGTCGCAGTATTTT.

This clonotype was seen a handful of times. The rearrangement joins TRBV7-9 to TRBJ1-1; D not certain. V was cut by 8 bases and J by 5 bases, with 12 bases left in between. The CDR3 sequence is 12 residues long. Germline assignment: CDR1 SEHNR and CDR2 FQNEAQ (reference sequence). This CDR3 reads CASLGLATEAFF. DNA for the CDR3: TGTGCCAGCCTCGGACTGGCAACTGAAGCTTTCTTT.

This clonotype was recorded a few times. V is TRBV10-3 and J is TRBJ2-3; possibly TRBD1 or TRBD2 for D (6 bases each). V lost 9 bases, J lost 0 bases, and 13 bases lay in between. The CDR3 has 14 residues. Germline V lookup: CDR1 ENHRY, CDR2 SYGVKD. The CDR3 protein is CAMSGAPSTDTQYF. CDR3 DNA: TGTGCCATGTCGGGGGCCCCCAGCACAGATACGCAGTATTTT.

This rearrangement joins TRBV20-1 to TRBJ2-3; the D gene is possibly TRBD1 (5 bases). The CDR3 sequence is 12 residues long. Trimming left V 3 bases short and J 4 bases short, with 8 bases between. Per germline, CDR1 DFQATT and CDR2 SNEGSKA (reference sequence). The CDR3 nucleotides read TGCAGTGCTAGCAGGGTCCCAGATACGCAGTATTTT. It yields the protein CSASRVPDTQYF.

This chain uses TRBV20-1 with TRBJ2-7; 9 positions agree with TRBD1. This CDR3 contains 14 residues. Trimming at V came to 3 bases and at J to 4 bases, leaving 7 bases not matched to a gene. Germline CDR1 reads DFQATT; CDR2 reads SNEGSKA (reference sequence). For the CDR3, the DNA is TGCAGTGCTAGTCTTCGACAGGGGGATTACGAGCAGTACTTC. The encoded protein is CSASLRQGDYEQYF.

This sequence joins TRBV7-9 and TRBJ1-6, with D possibly matching TRBD1 (5 bases). Germline CDR1 and CDR2: SEHNR and FQNEAQ (reference sequence). This CDR3 region has 15 residues. V was shortened by 2 bases and J by 8 bases, with 13 bases between the two germline ends. The CDR3 sequence: CASSLRGTGDSPLHF. For the CDR3, the DNA is TGTGCCAGCAGCTTACGGGGGACCGGAGATTCACCCCTCCACTTT.

This clonotype was picked up a small number of times. V usage is TRBV29-1 and J usage is TRBJ2-7; D may be TRBD1 or TRBD2 (5 bases each). Germline V CDR1 and CDR2: SQVTM, ANQGSEA. The CDR3 consists of 8 residues. With 7 bases removed from V and 9 bases from J, the gap between germline ends came to 7 bases. CDR3 DNA: TGCAGCGCGGGACGGCAGTACTTC. Its protein is CSAGRQYF.

There are a few counts of this clonotype. The V gene is TRBV5-1, the J gene TRBJ2-3, with 8 bases aligning to TRBD1. There are 15 residues in the CDR3. Trimming at V came to 2 bases and at J to 3 bases, leaving 5 bases not matched to a gene. The germline V gene encodes CDR1 SGHRS and CDR2 YFSETQ. CDR3 nucleotides: TGCGCCAGCAGCTTCGGACAGGGCAATACAGATACGCAGTATTTT. Its protein product is CASSFGQGNTDTQYF.

This clonotype came up a few times. The chain employs TRBV29-1 and TRBJ1-1; no definite D call. Germline CDR1 SQVTM, CDR2 ANQGSEA. This CDR3 contains 13 residues. The V end lost 3 bases, the J end lost 1 base, and 9 bases lay between the germline ends. This CDR3 reads CSVEYRENTEAFF. The CDR3 DNA sequence: TGCAGCGTTGAGTATCGGGAGAACACTGAAGCTTTCTTT.

The chain employs TRBV20-1 and TRBJ2-7; D might be TRBD1 (6 bases). This CDR3 contains 15 residues. Trimming stripped 2 bases from V and 4 bases from J, with 18 bases between. Per the germline V gene, CDR1 is DFQATT and CDR2 is SNEGSKA (reference sequence). The CDR3, as DNA: TGCAGTGCTAGACGGGCAAAGGGGGAGCTTTACGAGCAGTACTTC. Its translation is CSARRAKGELYEQYF.

V is TRBV20-1 and J is TRBJ1-1; the D gene is possibly TRBD1 (6 bases). V was trimmed by 6 bases and J by 0 bases, leaving 17 bases between them. Germline CDR1 DFQATT, CDR2 SNEGSKA (reference sequence). The length of the CDR3 is 15 residues. The CDR3 nucleotides read TGCAGTGCCCCCATCGCCACAGGGATGAACACTGAAGCTTTCTTT. This sequence encodes CSAPIATGMNTEAFF.

V usage is TRBV5-1 and J usage is TRBJ2-3; 7 bases agree with TRBD1. Germline V gene sequence: CDR1 SGHRS, CDR2 YFSETQ. The V gene end was trimmed by 3 bases and the J gene end by 6 bases; junction bases not matched to a gene: 7. This CDR3 has 14 amino acids. CDR3 sequence: CASSYPTQGDTQYF. In nucleotides, the CDR3 is TGCGCCAGCAGCTACCCCACACAGGGGGATACGCAGTATTTT.

The chain uses TRBV7-8 and TRBJ2-1; perhaps TRBD2 as D (7 bases). Per germline, CDR1 SGHVS and CDR2 FQNEAQ. The V end was cut by 3 bases, the J end by 9 bases, with 21 bases between. This CDR3 contains 16 residues. In DNA, the CDR3 is TGTGCCAGCAGCTTTCGGCGAGTGGGGGGGCACGGTGAGCAGTTCTTC. Its protein is CASSFRRVGGHGEQFF. Variable domain in full (rest from reference TRBV7-8 and TRBJ2-1): GAGVSQSPRYKVAKRGQDVALRCDPISGHVSLFWYQQALGQGPEFLTYFQNEAQLDKSGLPSDRFFAERPEGSVSTLKIQRTQQEDSAVYLCASSFRRVGGHGEQFFGPGTRLTVL.